One T cell receptor beta chain is described in this entry. Its target is not known. Germline CDR1 and CDR2: LNHDA and SQIVND (reference sequence). The CDR3 sequence is 17 residues long. The J segment lost 0 bases and the V segment lost 6 bases, leaving 11 bases of the junction unmatched. Sequencing used immunoSEQ multiplex PCR; TCRdb keeps in-frame clones, though not all of them. The sample carries approximately 150,000 clones, nearly 90% recorded once. This sample was included in a study of cytotoxic CD8 clonotypes in ibrutinib-treated CLL. For the study at large: There were, on average, over 250,000 productive templates and tens of thousands of productive rearrangements per sample. Study outcomes and limitations: The study found public clonotypes uncommon, contracting or stable on treatment.

The origin of this receptor is a human donor with chronic lymphocytic leukemia. The starting material was PBMCs, obtained at disease progression, from a patient treated with ibrutinib. The chain links TRBV19 to TRBJ1-5; 7 positions agree with TRBD1. CDR3 residues: CASRKRTGQYSNQPQHF. The CDR3 DNA reads TGTGCCAGTAGAAAAAGGACAGGTCAATATAGCAATCAGCCCCAGCATTTT.